A single TCR beta chain is shown here with its context. This entry is derived from a study of blood T cell repertoires in COVID-19. The data were produced by immunoSEQ multiplex PCR, yet TCRdb's version contains in-frame clones alone and is incomplete. The sample lists 200,000 or so clones; under 90% were seen once. The receptor was isolated from a woman aged 80 or over with COVID-19, enrolled during active disease. The sequencing input was peripheral blood.

CDR3 coding DNA: TGTGCCAGCAGCGCAGGGGGATCGACTAATGAAAAACTGTTTTTT. Translating gives CASSAGGSTNEKLFF. V gene TRBV28 combines with J gene TRBJ1-4, with 7 bases identical to TRBD1. CDR1 and CDR2 (germline): MDHEN, SYDVKM. With V trimmed by 6 bases and J by 2 bases, 6 bases remained unmatched. This CDR3 region has 15 residues.